This T cell receptor beta chain emerged from a study of cytomegalovirus exposure and HLA in healthy donors. At sampling all donors were nominally healthy, likely with unrecorded immune exposures. Trimming left V 4 bases short and J 3 bases short, with 16 bases between. CDR3 length: 16 residues. Germline loops: CDR1 SGHRS, CDR2 YFSETQ. Primers: 60 Vbeta forward and 13 Jbeta reverse. The table came from immunoSEQ multiplex PCR; TCRdb's copy has only in-frame clones and leaves some out. The repertoire holds fewer than 130,000 clones, 76% seen once, with roughly an eighth in the top ten. This sequence originates from a man aged 25 to 40 in good health and CMV-seropositive. The V and J genes are TRBV5-1 and TRBJ1-4; D uncertain. Sequenced: PBMCs. Written as DNA, the CDR3 is TGCGCCAGCAGCAGGACCCCTTCGGAGGCTAATGAAAAACTGTTTTTT. Translated: CASSRTPSEANEKLFF.